These 19 T cell receptor beta chains came from one sample sequenced in a study of spatial heterogeneity in lung cancer. TCRdb redid the calling of the 5' RACE reads with MiXCR, one entry per CDR3 protein. The data show approximately 40,000 distinct CDR3 sequences, roughly an eighth seen once. Time point defined: sample taken at primary tumor resection. The sequencing here drew on PBMCs, taken at surgery. Every receptor here comes from a male donor with early-stage non-small cell lung cancer.

The rearrangement uses TRBV25-1 and TRBJ1-1; TRBD1 agrees at 8 bases. Unmatched junction bases numbered 11, after V lost 0 bases and J lost 2 bases. The CDR3 loop spans 18 amino acids. Germline V gene lookup returns CDR1 MGHDK and CDR2 SYGVNS. The CDR3 loop is CASSEYTSGDRSNTEAFF. CDR3 sequence (DNA): TGTGCCAGCAGTGAATATACCTCCGGGGACAGGAGTAACACTGAAGCTTTCTTT. Filled out from reference TRBV25-1 and TRBJ1-1, the complete variable domain reads EADIYQTPRYLVIGTGKKITLECSQTMGHDKMYWYQQDPGMELHLIHYSYGVNSTEKGDLSSESTVSRIRTEHFPLTLESARPSHTSQYLCASSEYTSGDRSNTEAFFGQGTRLTVV.

This clonotype showed up many times. The rearrangement links TRBV7-9 to TRBJ2-7; D is uncertain. This CDR3 is built from 13 residues. V was pared by 5 bases and J by 6 bases, with 14 bases between. CDR1 is SEHNR and CDR2 is FQNEAQ in the germline V gene (reference sequence). This CDR3 reads CASSQEPTSEQYF. In DNA, the CDR3 is TGTGCCAGCAGCCAAGAGCCCACTTCCGAGCAGTACTTC.

This clonotype was observed a few times. The chain uses TRBV5-1 and TRBJ2-5; tentatively, D is TRBD1 or TRBD2 (5 bases each). CDR1 is SGHRS, CDR2 YFSETQ, per germline. This CDR3 spans 14 amino acids. The V end lost 0 bases, the J end lost 4 bases, and 10 bases lay between the germline ends. This CDR3 is CASSLAGTAETQYF. The CDR3 DNA reads as TGCGCCAGCAGCTTGGCGGGGACGGCAGAGACCCAGTACTTC.

This chain connects TRBV20-1 to TRBJ2-7, with TRBD2 as a possible D gene (5 bases). This CDR3 has 15 residues. Looked up from germline, CDR1 is DFQATT and CDR2 is SNEGSKA (reference sequence). Trimming shortened V by 3 bases and J by 1 base, and 16 bases separated the two germline ends. CDR3 sequence (DNA): TGCAGTGCTAGGGACCGGGAAACAGCATCCTACGAGCAGTACTTC. This translates into CSARDRETASYEQYF.

The CDR3 sequence: CASSVAVGANTGELFF. In DNA, the CDR3 is TGTGCCAGCAGCGTAGCTGTCGGGGCCAACACCGGGGAGCTGTTTTTT. The chain employs TRBV9 and TRBJ2-2; D is tentatively TRBD1 or TRBD2 (5 bases each). From germline, CDR1 is SGDLS and CDR2 YYNGEE. The CDR3 is 16 residues long. V lost 0 bases to trimming and J lost 2 bases, with 11 bases between them. Using reference TRBV9 and TRBJ2-2 for the parts outside the CDR3, the full variable domain is DSGVTQTPKHLITATGQRVTLRCSPRSGDLSVYWYQQSLDQGLQFLIQYYNGEERAKGNILERFSAQQFPDLHSELNLSSLELGDSALYFCASSVAVGANTGELFFGEGSRLTVL.

The chain recombines TRBV7-2 with TRBJ2-2; maybe TRBD2 (5 bases). This CDR3 contains 15 residues. Germline V lookup: CDR1 SGHTA, CDR2 FQGNSA. The ends were cut back, 3 bases at V and 5 bases at J, with 13 bases in the middle. The DNA of the CDR3 is TGTGCCAGCAGCTTCCGGGCCAGCGGAACCGGGGAGCTGTTTTTT. This codes for CASSFRASGTGELFF.

This clonotype was observed many times. The gene calls are TRBV29-1 and TRBJ2-2; D uncertain. CDR1 is SQVTM, CDR2 ANQGSEA, per germline. V was trimmed by 3 bases and J by 4 bases, leaving 9 bases between them. The CDR3 length is 13 residues. This CDR3 is CSVELVSTGELFF. In DNA, the CDR3 is TGCAGCGTTGAGCTCGTTTCCACCGGGGAGCTGTTTTTT.

The rearrangement joins TRBV6-5 to TRBJ2-7; D gene unclear. CDR1 and CDR2 (germline): MNHEY, SVGAGI. This CDR3 contains 13 residues. Trimming shortened V by 0 bases and J by 4 bases, and 7 bases separated the two germline ends. Here the CDR3 DNA reads TGTGCCAGCAGTTACTCCCGCAGTTACGAGCAGTACTTC. Translation: CASSYSRSYEQYF.

In its sample, this clonotype was seen a few times. The V and J genes are TRBV4-1 and TRBJ2-5; 10 bases fit TRBD2. Germline V lookup: CDR1 MGHRA, CDR2 YSYEKL. Trimming at V came to 1 base and at J to 2 bases, leaving 7 bases not matched to a gene. The CDR3 totals 17 residues. The CDR3 DNA reads TGCGCCAGCAGCCAAGTCCAACTAGCGGGATTTCAAGAGACCCAGTACTTC. It yields the protein CASSQVQLAGFQETQYF.

The chain recombines TRBV6-5 with TRBJ1-1; no definite D call. CDR3 length equals 13 residues. Germline-derived CDR1 and CDR2 are MNHEY and SVGAGI. V lost 6 bases to trimming and J lost 0 bases, with 8 bases between them. The CDR3 protein is CASSLTLNTEAFF. CDR3 DNA sequence: TGTGCCAGCAGCCTTACCTTGAACACTGAAGCTTTCTTT.

This clonotype has at least ten counts. CDR3 coding DNA: TGTGCCAGCTCACCGGGTCCTCGGGAGACCCAGTACTTC. Residues: CASSPGPRETQYF. This chain connects TRBV18 to TRBJ2-5; no definite D call. V shed 3 bases and J shed 5 bases, with 10 bases lying between them. This CDR3 comprises 13 residues. Germline-derived CDR1 and CDR2 are KGHSH and LQKENI.

This clonotype was observed many times. V and J are TRBV5-4 and TRBJ2-3, with D perhaps matching TRBD2 (6 bases). Germline-derived CDR1 and CDR2 are SGHNT and YYREEE (reference sequence). V lost 0 bases, J lost 0 bases, and 8 bases lay in between. The CDR3 is 15 amino acids. The CDR3 region is CASSLGGLSTDTQYF. The CDR3 nucleotides read TGTGCCAGCAGCTTGGGTGGACTAAGCACAGATACGCAGTATTTT.

This clonotype has just a few counts. This chain connects TRBV12-3 or TRBV12-4 to TRBJ2-3; D possibly corresponds to TRBD2 (5 bases). There are 13 residues in the CDR3. V lost 11 bases, J lost 2 bases, and 14 bases lay in between. CDR3 region: CASAAENTDTQYF. The DNA for the CDR3 is TGTGCCTCGGCAGCGGAAAACACAGATACGCAGTATTTT.

The genes are TRBV5-4 and TRBJ2-6; either TRBD1 or TRBD2 may fit D (5 bases each). The CDR3 is 16 residues long. Per the germline V gene, CDR1 is SGHNT and CDR2 is YYREEE (reference sequence). Trimming cost V 4 bases and J 0 bases, with 11 bases left between them. CDR3 protein: CASSPGTSSGANVLTF. The CDR3 DNA follows: TGTGCCAGCAGCCCCGGGACCTCCTCTGGGGCCAACGTCCTGACTTTC.

This clonotype was recorded at least ten times. The V call is TRBV5-1, the J call TRBJ2-1, with 11 bases identical to TRBD2. There are 21 residues in the CDR3. In germline, CDR1 is SGHRS, CDR2 YFSETQ. V shed 0 bases and J 0 bases; nucleotides not matched to a gene: 14. DNA for the CDR3: TGCGCCAGCAGCTTGGCCGGTGCTAGCGGGAGGACGGGGAGCTCCTACAATGAGCAGTTCTTC. It codes for CASSLAGASGRTGSSYNEQFF.

This clonotype was seen ten or more times. The gene calls are TRBV2 and TRBJ2-2; 13 bases are a match to TRBD2. Germline V gives CDR1 SNHLY, CDR2 FYNNEI. The V segment lost 10 bases and the J segment 6 bases; nucleotides outside the gene matches: 5. CDR3 length equals 14 residues. This CDR3 is CAKGLAGSAGELFF. CDR3 nucleotides: TGTGCCAAGGGACTAGCGGGAAGCGCCGGGGAGCTGTTTTTT.

This clonotype was recorded a few times. The chain is built from TRBV4-3 and TRBJ2-1; D is unresolved. The germline gives CDR1 LGHNA, CDR2 YSLEER. This CDR3 has 14 amino acids. The V end was cut by 2 bases, the J end by 1 base, with 6 bases between. This chain's CDR3 is CASSQQDSYNEQFF. Written as DNA, the CDR3 is TGCGCCAGCAGCCAACAGGATTCCTACAATGAGCAGTTCTTC.

V and J are TRBV14 and TRBJ1-3; D perhaps matches TRBD1 (5 bases). CDR3 size: 16 residues. Looked up from germline, CDR1 is SGHDN and CDR2 is FVKESK. The V and J ends lost 2 bases and 0 bases respectively, with 11 bases between them. Written as DNA, the CDR3 is TGTGCCAGCAGCCAACTGGGGGTGAACTCTGGAAACACCATATATTTT. As protein: CASSQLGVNSGNTIYF.

This clonotype was seen ten or more times. CDR3 in DNA: TGCGCCAGCAGCCAAGATACCCGGGAGACCCAGTACTTC. Amino acid sequence: CASSQDTRETQYF. This sequence joins TRBV4-3 and TRBJ2-5; D unclear. The CDR3 totals 13 residues. The germline V gene has CDR1 LGHNA and CDR2 YSLEER. Between the trimmed V and J ends, which lost 0 bases and 5 bases, there was a span of 7 bases.